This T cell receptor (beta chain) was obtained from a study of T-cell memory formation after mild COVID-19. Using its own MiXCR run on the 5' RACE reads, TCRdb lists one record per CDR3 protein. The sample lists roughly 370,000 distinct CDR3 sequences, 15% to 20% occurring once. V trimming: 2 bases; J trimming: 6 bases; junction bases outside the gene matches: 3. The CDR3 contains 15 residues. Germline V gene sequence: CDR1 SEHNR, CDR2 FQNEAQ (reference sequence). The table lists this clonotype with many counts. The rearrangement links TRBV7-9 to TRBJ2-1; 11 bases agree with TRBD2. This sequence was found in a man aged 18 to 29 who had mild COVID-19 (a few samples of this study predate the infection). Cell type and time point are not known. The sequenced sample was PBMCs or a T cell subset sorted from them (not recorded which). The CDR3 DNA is TGTGCCAGCAGCTTACTAGCGGGGGGCCCCAATGAGCAGTTCTTC. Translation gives CASSLLAGGPNEQFF.